This paragraph reports one TCR beta chain. Some clones are missing from TCRdb's copy, which holds only in-frame ones; the method was immunoSEQ multiplex PCR. The sample lists roughly 47,000 clones; 80% to 90% were seen once. The data are from a study of T cell changes during pregnancy in multiple sclerosis. V lost 2 bases and J lost 6, with 18 bases in between. Germline V gives CDR1 MNHEY, CDR2 SVGAGI. This CDR3 is 16 amino acids long. The TCR sequence derives from a female donor with multiple sclerosis, enrolled in a pregnancy study. The sample consisted of CD8+ T cells from peripheral blood mononuclear cells, taken in the second trimester of pregnancy. This sequence joins TRBV6-5 and TRBJ2-3; TRBD2 is a possible D gene (6 bases). The DNA of the CDR3 is TGTGCCAGCAGTTACGCCGGGGACTCAAGAGGGGATACGCAGTATTTT. This sequence encodes CASSYAGDSRGDTQYF.